The 16 T cell receptor beta chains presented below share a single source sample, sequenced in a study of response to subunit inactivated influenza vaccine. TCRdb re-called the RT-PCR reads with MiXCR, one entry per CDR3 protein. Among a few hundred thousand distinct CDR3 sequences listed, 20% to 25% were seen once. This specimen was PBMCs from blood, taken 21 months after vaccination. These receptors came from a man between 50 and 69 years old who received an inactivated influenza vaccine.

Only a few counts were recorded for this clonotype. The gene calls are TRBV9 and TRBJ2-1, with D possibly TRBD2 on 6 matching bases. CDR3 size: 14 residues. Germline CDR1 is SGDLS and CDR2 is YYNGEE. The V and J ends lost 6 bases and 6 bases respectively, with 16 bases between them. CDR3 residues: CASTTGSRPNEQFF. Here the CDR3 DNA reads TGTGCCAGCACTACCGGGAGCAGACCCAATGAGCAGTTCTTC.

This clonotype has only a few counts. V usage is TRBV5-1 and J usage is TRBJ1-2; a possible D gene is TRBD1 (5 bases). Trimming removed 4 bases at V and 8 bases at J, with 15 bases between. Germline-derived CDR1 and CDR2 are SGHRS and YFSETQ. CDR3 length equals 13 residues. The CDR3 region has the DNA TGCGCCAGCAGCATTGGCCAGGGAGACGGCTACACCTTC. As protein: CASSIGQGDGYTF.

V usage is TRBV20-1 and J usage is TRBJ2-3; 14 bases match TRBD2. Per the germline V gene, CDR1 is DFQATT and CDR2 is SNEGSKA (reference sequence). V was clipped by 1 base and J by 0 bases; unmatched bases: 9. The CDR3 loop spans 19 amino acids. The CDR3 loop is CSARVPRLAGGSSTDTQYF. The CDR3 DNA sequence: TGCAGTGCTAGAGTCCCCAGACTAGCGGGGGGGTCTAGCACAGATACGCAGTATTTT.

The rearrangement links TRBV10-3 to TRBJ2-7; 7 positions match TRBD1. After removal of 4 bases from V and 5 bases from J, the junction contained 5 bases not matched to a gene. From germline, CDR1 is ENHRY and CDR2 SYGVKD. This CDR3 has 13 amino acids. Here the CDR3 reads CAISGRQGNEQYF. The CDR3 nucleotides are TGTGCCATCAGTGGACGACAGGGAAACGAGCAGTACTTC.

This chain uses TRBV28 with TRBJ2-5; tentative D call: TRBD2 (5 bases). Between the trimmed V and J ends, which lost 2 bases and 1 base, there was a span of 17 bases. This CDR3 region has 17 residues. CDR1 and CDR2 from the germline V gene are MDHEN and SYDVKM. The CDR3 sequence: CASSLVAGGPIQETQYF. CDR3 coding DNA: TGTGCCAGCAGTTTAGTAGCCGGAGGACCGATCCAAGAGACCCAGTACTTC.

This clonotype was counted at least ten times. The chain combines TRBV6-2 or TRBV6-3 with TRBJ1-5; the D gene is possibly TRBD1 (6 bases). The length of the CDR3 is 15 residues. V was clipped by 5 bases and J by 7 bases, with 18 bases between them. Germline V lookup: CDR1 MNHEY, CDR2 SVGEGT. The CDR3 DNA is TGTGCCAGCAGTCCACAGGGCCTCCGGCTCCAGCCCCAGCATTTT. Protein: CASSPQGLRLQPQHF.

The V gene is TRBV5-5, the J gene TRBJ2-1, with TRBD2 identical over 16 bases. This CDR3 contains 16 residues. The V gene end was trimmed by 0 bases and the J gene end by 8 bases; junction bases not matched to a gene: 2. Germline lookup yields CDR1 SGHKS and CDR2 YYEKEE (reference sequence). Here the CDR3 DNA reads TGTGCCAGCAGCTTGGCCGGGACTAGCGGGAGGGATGAGCAGTTCTTC. This sequence encodes CASSLAGTSGRDEQFF.

V usage is TRBV5-1 and J usage is TRBJ2-2; TRBD1 matches at 9 bases. There are 15 residues in the CDR3. Trimming cost V 6 bases and J 5 bases; bases outside gene matches: 8. Germline CDR1 is SGHRS and CDR2 is YFSETQ. The chain's CDR3 is CASTNGQGYTGELFF. CDR3 bases: TGCGCCAGCACGAATGGACAGGGGTATACCGGGGAGCTGTTTTTT.

This clonotype has just a few counts. V is TRBV9 and J is TRBJ1-3, with D tentatively TRBD1 (5 bases). With 2 bases removed from V and 3 bases from J, the gap between germline ends came to 21 bases. The CDR3 loop spans 18 amino acids. Germline V gene data show CDR1 as SGDLS and CDR2 as YYNGEE. As DNA, the CDR3 is TGTGCCAGCAGCGTCTCTCCGGGCCTCGGGACGGGTGGAAACACCATATATTTT. It translates to CASSVSPGLGTGGNTIYF.

The gene calls are TRBV7-1 and TRBJ1-2; 7 bases match TRBD1. TRBV7-1 has ORF status, its function being uncertain. The CDR3 extends over 15 amino acids. With 6 bases clipped from V and 3 bases from J, the junction kept 10 bases outside the gene matches. CDR3 residues: CASRKETGTDYGYTF. The CDR3, as DNA: TGTGCCAGCAGAAAAGAAACCGGGACAGACTATGGCTACACCTTC.

This clonotype has only a few counts. The V and J genes are TRBV6-1 and TRBJ2-2; the D gene could be TRBD1 or TRBD2 (5 bases each). Between the trimmed V and J ends, which lost 11 bases and 4 bases, there was a span of 20 bases. This CDR3 is 15 amino acids long. CDR1 is MNHNS, CDR2 SASEGT, per germline. CDR3 protein: CAGQRGIKPTGELFF. The CDR3 DNA follows: TGTGCCGGACAACGGGGCATCAAGCCCACCGGGGAGCTGTTTTTT.

In this sample, this clonotype turned up a few times. This chain connects TRBV9 to TRBJ2-3; D uncertain. Trimming pared 4 bases from V and 0 bases from J, leaving 15 bases between. The CDR3 extends over 16 amino acids. CDR1 is SGDLS, CDR2 YYNGEE, per germline. The chain's CDR3 is CASSHRAYESTDTQYF. The CDR3 DNA sequence: TGTGCCAGCAGCCATAGGGCGTATGAGAGCACAGATACGCAGTATTTT. The entire variable domain, with the rest obtained from reference TRBV9 and TRBJ2-3, is as follows: DSGVTQTPKHLITATGQRVTLRCSPRSGDLSVYWYQQSLDQGLQFLIQYYNGEERAKGNILERFSAQQFPDLHSELNLSSLELGDSALYFCASSHRAYESTDTQYFGPGTRLTVL.

In its sample, this clonotype was seen a few times. J is TRBJ1-1 and V is TRBV11-2, with a weak D call TRBD1 (5 bases). V was clipped by 2 bases and J by 1 base, with 17 bases between them. This CDR3 is 17 amino acids long. Germline V gene data show CDR1 as SGHAT and CDR2 as FQNNGV. CDR3: CASSLIWSRQPNTEAFF. The CDR3 DNA sequence: TGTGCCAGCAGCTTAATTTGGTCTCGACAGCCGAACACTGAAGCTTTCTTT.

This clonotype has just a few counts. This chain links TRBV20-1 with TRBJ2-3; D is perhaps TRBD2 (5 bases). The V end was cut by 2 bases, the J end by 2 bases, with 8 bases between. The CDR3 consists of 13 residues. The germline V gene has CDR1 DFQATT and CDR2 SNEGSKA (reference sequence). The CDR3 is CSARTGNTDTQYF. In nucleotides, the CDR3 is TGCAGTGCTAGAACCGGGAACACAGATACGCAGTATTTT.

The gene calls are TRBV30 and TRBJ1-2; 9 bases map to TRBD1. This CDR3 is 18 amino acids long. J was trimmed by 2 bases and V by 6 bases; bases with no gene match: 19. Looked up from germline, CDR1 is GTSNPN and CDR2 is SVGIG (reference sequence). The CDR3 is CACRFPGTGIPLNYGYTF. CDR3 nucleotide sequence: TGTGCCTGCCGATTTCCCGGGACAGGGATCCCCCTAAACTATGGCTACACCTTC.

This clonotype showed up just a few times. The rearrangement joins TRBV3-1 to TRBJ2-7; 8 bases agree with TRBD2. The V segment lost 1 base and the J segment 7 bases; nucleotides outside the gene matches: 9. Germline values: CDR1 LGHDT, CDR2 YNNKEL (reference sequence). CDR3 size: 15 residues. The CDR3 DNA sequence: TGTGCCAGCAGCCAAGGAGGGACTAGTCTTGCGGAGCAGTACTTC. The encoded protein is CASSQGGTSLAEQYF.